This T cell receptor beta chain came from a study of T cell responses to AZD1222 COVID-19 vaccine. Assay: immunoSEQ multiplex PCR; the TCRdb copy retains only in-frame clones and omits some. Counted here are about 49,000 clones, 65% to 85% occurring once; the ten biggest clones make up 20%. This CDR3 is built from 15 residues. V lost 4 bases and J lost 7, with 17 bases in between. The germline gives CDR1 SGHNT, CDR2 YYREEE (reference sequence). The material was peripheral blood, obtained on day 0 of MenACWY control vaccination. The chain recombines TRBV5-4 with TRBJ1-4, with a possible D match to TRBD1 (5 bases). The TCR comes from an adult in good health. Here the CDR3 DNA reads TGTGCCAGCAGCGGAACAGGAAATCCCGGTGAAAAACTGTTTTTT. It is translated as CASSGTGNPGEKLFF.